This note documents a single T cell receptor (beta chain) sequence. Other DNA sequences of this sample code for an identical CDR3. Looked up from germline, CDR1 is MNHEY and CDR2 is SMNVEV (reference sequence). This CDR3 has 13 residues. Trimming shortened V by 3 bases and J by 2 bases, and 4 bases separated the two germline ends. Data came from immunoSEQ multiplex PCR; TCRdb stores just in-frame clones and leaves some out. This table holds 350,000 to 400,000 clones, 87% found once. This sample is part of a study of blood T cell repertoires in COVID-19. The source material was PBMCs or T cells enriched from blood (not recorded which). The sequence derives from a woman in her twenties or thirties who had recovered from COVID-19. The chain couples TRBV27 to TRBJ2-2, with D unclear. The CDR3 protein is CASSFLNTGELFF. CDR3 bases: TGTGCCAGCAGTTTTCTTAACACCGGGGAGCTGTTTTTT.